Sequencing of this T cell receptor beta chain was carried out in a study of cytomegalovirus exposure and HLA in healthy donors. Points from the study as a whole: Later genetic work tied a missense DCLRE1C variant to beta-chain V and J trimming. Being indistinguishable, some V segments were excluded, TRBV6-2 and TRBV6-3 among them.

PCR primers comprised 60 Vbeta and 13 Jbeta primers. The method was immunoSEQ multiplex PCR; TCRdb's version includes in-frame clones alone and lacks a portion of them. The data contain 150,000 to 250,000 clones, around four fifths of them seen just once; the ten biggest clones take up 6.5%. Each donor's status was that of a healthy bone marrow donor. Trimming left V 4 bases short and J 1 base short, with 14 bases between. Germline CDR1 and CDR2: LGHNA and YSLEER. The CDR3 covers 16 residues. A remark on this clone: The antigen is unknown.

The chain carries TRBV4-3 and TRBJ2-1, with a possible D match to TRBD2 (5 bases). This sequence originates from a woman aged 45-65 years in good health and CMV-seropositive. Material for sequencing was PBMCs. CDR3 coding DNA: TGCGCCAGCAGCCCCAATCGGGGTCCTTCCTACAATGAGCAGTTCTTC. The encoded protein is CASSPNRGPSYNEQFF.